These 24 T cell receptor beta chains were all obtained from the same sample, sequenced in a study of Ad26.COV2.S vaccination and SARS-CoV-2 variants. Indicated treatment: approximately 18 received Ad26.COV2.S at low or high dose, single or two shots; roughly 5 received placebo; per-sample allocation not given. Samples were taken on day 63 after the first vaccine or placebo injection. The repertoire was sequenced with immunoSEQ multiplex PCR; TCRdb's copy has only in-frame clones and lacks some. The sample records 350,000 to 450,000 clones, 83% being singletons. The specimen comprised peripheral blood, sampled in a trial of Ad26.COV2.S vaccine versus placebo. These receptors were collected from a person between 18 and 65 years old who received the Ad26.COV2.S COVID-19 vaccine or a placebo.

This chain links TRBV10-3 with TRBJ1-2; D is undetermined. Trimming removed 2 bases at V and 7 bases at J, with 20 bases between. The CDR3 totals 16 residues. CDR1 is ENHRY and CDR2 is SYGVKD in the germline V gene. The CDR3 DNA follows: TGTGCCATCAGTGAGAGGCTGGGCAGGCCTTTCTCTGGCTACACCTTC. Its translation is CAISERLGRPFSGYTF.

The gene calls are TRBV18 and TRBJ1-5; D is perhaps TRBD1 (5 bases). Germline lookup yields CDR1 KGHSH and CDR2 LQKENI. The CDR3 runs to 16 residues. V was clipped by 3 bases and J by 0 bases, with 12 bases between them. The CDR3 DNA is TGTGCCAGCTCACCCGGGGCCGCAAATAGCAATCAGCCCCAGCATTTT. Protein: CASSPGAANSNQPQHF.

This clone was detected only once. The V and J genes are TRBV28 and TRBJ2-7; a possible D gene is TRBD2 (7 bases). Germline loops: CDR1 MDHEN, CDR2 SYDVKM. The V gene lost 5 bases and the J gene lost 6 bases, with 20 bases spanning the gap. The CDR3 is 15 amino acids. The CDR3 reads CASSLNGGRGSEQYF. In DNA, the CDR3 is TGTGCCAGCAGTCTAAACGGGGGGCGCGGTTCCGAGCAGTACTTC.

The chain uses TRBV3-1 (or the pseudogene TRBV3-2) and TRBJ1-1, with no clear D. The CDR3 extends over 18 amino acids. CDR1 and CDR2 from the germline V gene are LGHDT and YNNKEL (reference sequence). Trimming removed 3 bases from V and 1 base from J, with 21 bases in between. CDR3 coding DNA: TGTGCCAGCAGCCACCCCTCCCTGACCGGAACAGCGAACACTGAAGCTTTCTTT. This codes for CASSHPSLTGTANTEAFF.

This clone was picked up a small number of times. This chain connects TRBV10-2 to TRBJ1-6, with D tentatively TRBD1 (5 bases). V was shortened by 4 bases and J by 10 bases, with 11 bases between the two germline ends. CDR3 size: 13 residues. CDR1 is WSHSY, CDR2 SAAADI, per germline. CDR3 sequence reads: CASSVGAGSPLHF. The CDR3 bases are TGCGCCAGCAGTGTCGGGGCAGGATCACCCCTCCACTTT.

V usage is TRBV7-9 and J usage is TRBJ1-1; the match to TRBD1 covers 8 bases. Per the germline V gene, CDR1 is SEHNR and CDR2 is FQNEAQ (reference sequence). V dropped 4 bases and J dropped 1; count of bases not matched to a gene: 14. The CDR3 is 18 amino acids. CDR3 bases: TGTGCCAGCAGCTCGCCCGGGACAGGAACCCGACGGAACACTGAAGCTTTCTTT. Amino acid sequence: CASSSPGTGTRRNTEAFF.

This clone has just a few counts. V is TRBV7-2 and J is TRBJ2-7; D tentatively fits TRBD1 or TRBD2 (5 bases each). The CDR3 contains 15 residues. Deletions cut 3 bases from V and 3 bases from J, with 15 bases between. Per the germline V gene, CDR1 is SGHTA and CDR2 is FQGNSA. CDR3 sequence (DNA): TGTGCCAGCAGCTTGGGACGGGGTGCGCTCTACGAGCAGTACTTC. It specifies CASSLGRGALYEQYF. The complete variable domain, with remaining parts taken from reference TRBV7-2 and TRBJ2-7, reads GAGVSQSPSNKVTEKGKDVELRCDPISGHTALYWYRQSLGQGLEFLIYFQGNSAPDKSGLPSDRFSAERTGGSVSTLTIQRTQQEDSAVYLCASSLGRGALYEQYFGPGTRLTVT.

The chain employs TRBV6-2 or TRBV6-3 and TRBJ2-5; TRBD2 agrees at 13 bases. This CDR3 spans 13 amino acids. Germline CDR1 reads MNHEY; CDR2 reads SVGEGT. V gave up 4 bases and J gave up 13 bases; unmatched junction bases: 6. This chain's CDR3 is CASSWTSGGLVYF. The CDR3 coding sequence is TGTGCCAGCAGTTGGACTAGCGGGGGCCTGGTGTACTTC.

Worth noting for this clone: At the DNA level, this CDR3 is encoded by other sequences in the same sample as well. The chain links TRBV6-5 to TRBJ1-1; D is ambiguous. Germline CDR1 is MNHEY and CDR2 is SVGAGI. V was pared by 0 bases and J by 5 bases, with 7 bases between. The CDR3 has 13 amino acids. The CDR3: CASSYSAGTEAFF. The CDR3 nucleotides read TGTGCCAGCAGTTACTCGGCTGGGACTGAAGCTTTCTTT.

The J gene is TRBJ2-7, the V gene TRBV5-1; D is perhaps TRBD1 or TRBD2 (5 bases each). Trimming cost V 4 bases and J 5 bases, with 10 bases left between them. Germline V gives CDR1 SGHRS, CDR2 YFSETQ. The CDR3 covers 12 residues. The CDR3 region is CASSMRGDEQYF. In DNA, the CDR3 is TGCGCCAGCAGCATGAGGGGTGACGAGCAGTACTTC.

This clone has just one count. The chain links TRBV5-1 to TRBJ1-1; weak D call: TRBD1 (5 bases). The CDR3 sequence is 13 residues long. The germline V and J ends were trimmed by 3 bases and 0 bases, with 6 bases remaining between them. Germline loops: CDR1 SGHRS, CDR2 YFSETQ. In nucleotides, the CDR3 is TGCGCCAGCAGCTGGGACCTGAACACTGAAGCTTTCTTT. It translates to CASSWDLNTEAFF.

This clone showed up just a few times. The chain carries TRBV7-9 and TRBJ2-5; 9 nucleotides line up with TRBD1. The CDR3 contains 13 residues. The V gene's germline CDR1 is SEHNR and CDR2 FQNEAQ (reference sequence). J lost 6 bases, V lost 4 bases, and 3 bases had no gene match. The CDR3 loop reads CASSSGTGQTQYF. CDR3 coding DNA: TGTGCCAGCAGCTCGGGGACAGGGCAGACCCAGTACTTC. Full variable domain (rest looked up from reference TRBV7-9 and TRBJ2-5): DTGVSQNPRHKITKRGQNVTFRCDPISEHNRLYWYRQTLGQGPEFLTYFQNEAQLEKSRLLSDRFSAERPKGSFSTLEIQRTEQGDSAMYLCASSSGTGQTQYFGPGTRLLVL.

The rearrangement uses TRBV5-6 and TRBJ2-6; 12 bases match TRBD1. This CDR3 has 16 residues. In germline, CDR1 is SGHDT, CDR2 YYEEEE. With 3 bases clipped from V and 7 bases from J, the junction kept 5 bases outside the gene matches. The CDR3 spells CASSWGQGAAANVLTF. As DNA, the CDR3 is TGTGCCAGCAGCTGGGGACAGGGGGCGGCTGCCAACGTCCTGACTTTC.

This clone appeared once. V usage is TRBV6-5 and J usage is TRBJ2-1; D is unresolved. Germline loops: CDR1 MNHEY, CDR2 SVGAGI. V was clipped by 1 base and J by 4 bases, with 8 bases between them. The CDR3 has 14 residues. The CDR3 loop reads CASSYWADYNEQFF. DNA of the CDR3: TGTGCCAGCAGTTACTGGGCTGATTACAATGAGCAGTTCTTC.

CDR3 in amino acids: CSANRDLASEQFF. The CDR3 nucleotides read TGCAGTGCCAACCGGGACCTCGCCAGTGAGCAGTTCTTC. The chain joins TRBV29-1 to TRBJ2-1; D assignment may be TRBD1 or TRBD2 (5 bases each). The CDR3 sequence is 13 residues long. Germline V lookup: CDR1 SQVTM, CDR2 ANQGSEA.

The V and J genes are TRBV9 and TRBJ2-1; 7 bases align to TRBD2. This CDR3 spans 15 amino acids. Germline assignment: CDR1 SGDLS and CDR2 YYNGEE. Unmatched junction bases numbered 10, after V lost 0 bases and J lost 10 bases. The chain's CDR3 is CASSVDVTSDGEQFF. CDR3 nucleotide sequence: TGTGCCAGCAGCGTAGACGTCACTAGCGACGGGGAGCAGTTCTTC. Drawing the rest from reference TRBV9 and TRBJ2-1, the complete variable domain is DSGVTQTPKHLITATGQRVTLRCSPRSGDLSVYWYQQSLDQGLQFLIQYYNGEERAKGNILERFSAQQFPDLHSELNLSSLELGDSALYFCASSVDVTSDGEQFFGPGTRLTVL.

This chain links TRBV7-2 with TRBJ2-1; maybe TRBD2 (5 bases). With 5 bases removed from V and 1 base from J, the gap between germline ends came to 15 bases. CDR3 length: 16 residues. CDR1 SGHTA and CDR2 FQGNSA come from the germline V gene. The CDR3 protein is CASSPGLATSYNEQFF. CDR3 nucleotide sequence: TGTGCCAGCAGCCCCGGACTGGCCACGTCCTACAATGAGCAGTTCTTC.

The J gene is TRBJ1-1, the V gene TRBV7-9; 7 bases align to TRBD1. V dropped 4 bases and J dropped 1; count of bases not matched to a gene: 6. Germline-derived CDR1 and CDR2 are SEHNR and FQNEAQ (reference sequence). The CDR3 consists of 15 residues. For the CDR3, the DNA is TGTGCCAGCAGCTCCAGGGGGGGAAGGAACACTGAAGCTTTCTTT. It yields the protein CASSSRGGRNTEAFF. The full variable domain, completed using reference TRBV7-9 and TRBJ1-1, is DTGVSQNPRHKITKRGQNVTFRCDPISEHNRLYWYRQTLGQGPEFLTYFQNEAQLEKSRLLSDRFSAERPKGSFSTLEIQRTEQGDSAMYLCASSSRGGRNTEAFFGQGTRLTVV.

The V call is TRBV9, the J call TRBJ1-3; D not resolved. Germline V gene sequence: CDR1 SGDLS, CDR2 YYNGEE. Trimming left V 2 bases short and J 2 bases short, with 17 bases between. The CDR3 is 17 residues long. As DNA, the CDR3 is TGTGCCAGCAGCGTCGAGGGAGGTTCTTTCACTGGAAACACCATATATTTT. Amino acids: CASSVEGGSFTGNTIYF.

The genes are TRBV27 and TRBJ2-7, with 8 bases aligning to TRBD1. Trimming cost V 7 bases and J 6 bases; bases outside gene matches: 8. CDR1 MNHEY and CDR2 SMNVEV come from the germline V gene (reference sequence). The CDR3 covers 13 residues. The CDR3 loop is CASIGQGVGEQYF. DNA for the CDR3: TGTGCCAGCATCGGACAGGGCGTAGGCGAGCAGTACTTC.

The chain couples TRBV13 to TRBJ2-7, with D perhaps TRBD1 or TRBD2 (5 bases each). This CDR3 is 13 amino acids long. Between the trimmed V and J ends, which lost 5 bases and 4 bases, there was a span of 12 bases. CDR1 is PRHDT and CDR2 is FYEKMQ in the germline V gene (reference sequence). The CDR3 bases are TGTGCCAGCAGCGCCGGTGGGGGATACGAGCAGTACTTC. This codes for CASSAGGGYEQYF.

The chain uses TRBV5-5 and TRBJ2-1, with 7 bases aligning to TRBD2. Germline V gene sequence: CDR1 SGHKS, CDR2 YYEKEE (reference sequence). The CDR3 is made up of 15 amino acids. With V trimmed by 4 bases and J by 10 bases, 14 bases remained unmatched. The DNA for the CDR3 is TGTGCCAGCAGCGGATTCCCGCGGGGGAGGCCGGAGCAGTTCTTC. It is translated as CASSGFPRGRPEQFF. The full variable domain, with the rest looked up from reference TRBV5-5 and TRBJ2-1, is DAGVTQSPTHLIKTRGQQVTLRCSPISGHKSVSWYQQVLGQGPQFIFQYYEKEERGRGNFPDRFSARQFPNYSSELNVNALLLGDSALYLCASSGFPRGRPEQFFGPGTRLTVL.

This clone has just one count. V gene TRBV5-1 combines with J gene TRBJ2-7, with 10 nucleotides matching TRBD2. Looked up from germline, CDR1 is SGHRS and CDR2 is YFSETQ. V was pared by 0 bases and J by 6 bases, with 6 bases of the junction left unmatched. The CDR3 contains 15 residues. The CDR3 loop is CASSLVTSGFPEQYF. CDR3 coding DNA: TGCGCCAGCAGCTTGGTGACTAGCGGGTTCCCCGAGCAGTACTTC.

The gene calls are TRBV2 and TRBJ2-5; TRBD2 might be the D (6 bases). V shed 7 bases and J shed 5 bases, with 17 bases lying between them. This CDR3 spans 14 amino acids. The germline V gene has CDR1 SNHLY and CDR2 FYNNEI. The CDR3 DNA reads as TGTGCCAGCATGGCGGGGCTAGCGACGGAGACCCAGTACTTC. This codes for CASMAGLATETQYF. The entire variable domain, with the rest obtained from reference TRBV2 and TRBJ2-5, is as follows: EPEVTQTPSHQVTQMGQEVILRCVPISNHLYFYWYRQILGQKVEFLVSFYNNEISEKSEIFDDQFSVERPDGSNFTLKIRSTKLEDSAMYFCASMAGLATETQYFGPGTRLLVL.